Given below is one T cell receptor beta chain in context. These data originate in a study of blood T cell repertoires in COVID-19. Turning to the study itself: The United States, Italy and Spain provided the acute and convalescent COVID-19 samples.

Participants spanned ages 18 to 89 years and resided in 20 to 30 US areas. Cohorts were assigned according to the clinical history that participants reported. The V end was cut by 0 bases, the J end by 5 bases, with 7 bases between. The CDR3 sequence is 14 residues long. Germline V gives CDR1 SGHAT, CDR2 FQNNGV. Original processing methods: It was from reference gene primer amplification that nucleated cell counts were estimated. TCRdb's table, derived via immunoSEQ multiplex PCR, lists solely in-frame clones and lacks some. That table supplies the V and J calls and clone size; D and trimming were determined from the DNA. The data contain 150,000 to 200,000 clones, approximately 73% of them singletons.

Sequencing input: PBMCs or T cells enriched from blood (not recorded which). This clonotype was obtained from a woman aged 45-59 years with acute COVID-19. The chain is built from TRBV11-2 and TRBJ1-4; TRBD1 might be the D (5 bases). Written as DNA, the CDR3 is TGTGCCAGCAGCTTAGAAGGGGCGAATGAAAAACTGTTTTTT. It encodes CASSLEGANEKLFF.